This T cell receptor (beta chain) was sequenced for a study of identical twins. TCRdb redid the calling of the 5' RACE reads with MiXCR, one entry per CDR3 protein. The sample carries hundreds of thousands of distinct CDR3 sequences, 24% recorded once. The CDR3 consists of 15 residues. Germline V gives CDR1 MDHEN, CDR2 SYDVKM. The ends were cut back, 3 bases at V and 2 bases at J, with 11 bases in the middle. These data also featured in a second study, about T cells expressing NK-cell markers. That work states: The contribution of dominant NKG2C+ clonotypes to CD8+ T cells in six donors was 1.0-7.0%.

This sequence was found in a woman aged 18-30 years in good health. The chain employs TRBV28 and TRBJ2-1; D is possibly TRBD2 (6 bases). Specimen: CD4+ T cells sorted from blood. The CDR3 DNA reads as TGTGCCAGCAGTTTTGGGGGGTCGACCTACAATGAGCAGTTCTTC. It is translated as CASSFGGSTYNEQFF.